This T cell receptor (beta chain) appears in the sequencing data of a study of shared clonotypes between healthy human individuals (dated by TCRdb to 2020 to 2021). About the full investigation: The cohort comprised two women and a few men aged 18 to 49 years. For each donor, three plates each were used for CD4 naive and CD4 memory, two plates were used for CD8 naive, and one plate was used for CD8 memory. The study deeply sequenced blood TCR repertoires of roughly five healthy adults to estimate repertoire size and the extent of clonotype sharing between individuals. To increase sequencing depth and limit assay-specific biases, TCR repertoire library preparation and sequencing were carried out by different laboratories using diverse techniques. Each donor's leukapheresis produced roughly between roughly 0.85 and 9.5 billion PBMCs. Results and caveats for the whole study, not just this receptor: Pairwise subsampling led to the expectation that sequencing depth would affect the degree of clonotype sharing among donors. Rarefaction of sorted-subset datasets indicated incomplete sequencing despite the large sequencing depth. When several donors were compared, the shared fraction of clonotypes was about 5.5% for naive CD4, around 3.6% for naive CD8, 2% to 2.5% for memory CD4, and around 0.4% for memory CD8. Sampling was restricted to blood, and TCR repertoires in tissue are likely to differ from TCR repertoires in blood. Estimated clonotype richness was generally larger for naive than for memory subsets. Higher generation probabilities were observed for clonotypes shared by all four sorted-subset donors than for non-shared clonotypes. The small number of donors limited the genetic and exposure-history diversity represented.

This clone came up once. Its antigen has not been determined. The record has no base qualities; no much larger clone is one base away. Donors were healthy HIV-negative adults with no recently reported acute infections or vaccinations. Every donor was a Caucasian adult residing in Nashville, Tennessee, USA. CD4+ T cells were enriched through magnetic negative selection, after which naive cells were positively selected on CD45RA and the remaining negative fraction served as the memory subset. Blood was collected by leukapheresis, and PBMCs were isolated by Ficoll-Histopaque density gradient centrifugation and then cryopreserved in liquid nitrogen vapor phase. Purity and quantity of every magnetically sorted T cell population were checked by analytical flow cytometry. Genomic DNA was isolated from every sorted fraction and measured by UV absorbance on a Nanodrop 2000c. Using the deep immunoSEQ assay, multiplex PCR amplified TCR CDR3 regions from genomic DNA. Extracted genomic DNA from each cell subset was distributed evenly across all wells of several immunoSEQ 96-well plates, and each plate was treated as a replicate. Each replicate PCR for sorted subsets received 200 ng genomic DNA, equal to about 30,000 T cell genomes. Purified libraries were measured with a Qubit 3.0 fluorometer, size-checked on a Bioanalyzer 2100, and measured again with the KAPA Library Quantification kit. Every immunoSEQ 96-well plate was sequenced on a dedicated single-read 150-cycle Illumina NextSeq 550 flow cell. Per the original workflow: Because the immunoSEQ output held only junctional sequences and lacked quality scores, the filtering could not match the filtering applied to full-length reads. To assign V/J genes and CDR3, sequences were annotated against IMGT germline references using PyIR, a Python wrapper for IgBLAST v1.9. Reads were filtered out if the reads had weak V/J assignments (E-value above 1e-6), no CDR3, stop codons, out-of-frame junctions, or ambiguous translated residues. A V3J clonotype was defined by an identical inferred V gene, J gene, and CDR3 amino acid sequence. The percentage overlap between two repertoires was calculated by dividing the number of shared unique clonotypes by the size of the smaller repertoire. Three approaches were used to assess repertoire richness: RTK rarefaction, the Chao1 estimator, and Recon v2.1 estimates of unobserved clonotypes. For all TCRbeta clonotypes obtained by the gDNA method from several donors, generation probabilities were computed with OLGA. TCRdb holds this immuneACCESS table with in-frame rearrangements only. Some clones are missing; in checked studies, unresolved V genes explain under half, and the rest has no known cause. From that table come the V and J calls and clone size; the DNA was used to work out D and trimming. The sample table shows 500,000 to 550,000 clones, and about 96% are seen once. The ten largest account for about 0.064% of the sample.

The sequenced material came from naive CD4+ T cells sorted from blood. The intended sense of this specimen's cell subset or site label: CD45RA+ positively selected. This TCR came from a woman younger than 45 in good health.

The DNA sequence follows: TGTGCCAGTAGCCTAGGGGGTACGGCGGGAGGCCTGTACAATGAGCAGTTCTTC. Translated, this is CASSLGGTAGGLYNEQFF. This chain is built from TRBV19 and TRBJ2-1; 8 central nucleotides agree with TRBD2. CDR1 and CDR2 were assigned from the germline V gene (reference sequence) as LNHDA and SQIVND. Relative to germline, V is missing 6 bases and J is missing 4 bases, with 17 bases of the junction outside any gene match. The CDR3, cysteine through phenylalanine, is 18 amino acids long. Of the read, only the CDR3 DNA is kept; its 54 bases are in frame from base 1.